Below are 5 T cell receptor beta chains sequenced from a single sample in a study of post-analysis software for immune sequencing data. Their antigens are not known. Built from TCR beta cDNA, the libraries had unique molecular identifiers in them. TCRdb processed the PCR reads anew with MiXCR; each CDR3 protein has one entry. There are approximately 730,000 distinct CDR3 sequences in the sample; under 60% occur only once, and 4.9% lies in the top ten. General observations from the study: Controls had lower frequencies than patients of five TRBV segments, which included TRBV5-6, TRBV5-1 and TRBV20-1.

Sequencing was done on a sample of blood. All receptors derive from a girl aged 5-17 years with multiple sclerosis.

This clonotype was seen more than once but under ten times. This chain uses TRBV20-1 with TRBJ2-1; TRBD2 matches 14 bases. The germline V gene encodes CDR1 DFQATT and CDR2 SNEGSKA (reference sequence). The CDR3 totals 16 residues. Trimming removed 3 bases from V and 0 bases from J; junction bases left unmatched: 1. The CDR3 coding sequence is TGCAGTGCTAGGGGGACTAGCGGGAGCTCCTACAATGAGCAGTTCTTC. Its translation is CSARGTSGSSYNEQFF.

This sequence joins TRBV6-2 or TRBV6-3 and TRBJ1-5; TRBD1 aligns across 8 bases. The trim removed 6 bases at V and 2 bases at J, leaving 9 bases unmatched. The V gene's germline CDR1 is MNHEY and CDR2 SVGEGT. There are 16 residues in the CDR3. The CDR3 nucleotides read TGTGCCAGCAGGAACCGACCGGGACAGGGCAATCAGCCCCAGCATTTT. Protein: CASRNRPGQGNQPQHF.

This clonotype appeared a few times. J is TRBJ2-6 and V is TRBV6-2 or TRBV6-3; no clear D. Germline V gene sequence: CDR1 MNHEY, CDR2 SVGEGT. The CDR3 contains 17 residues. Trimming removed 2 bases from V and 0 bases from J, with 11 bases in between. CDR3 sequence: CASSYRPGDSGANVLTF. CDR3 nucleotides: TGTGCCAGCAGTTACCGCCCCGGAGACTCTGGGGCCAACGTCCTGACTTTC.

The V and J genes are TRBV28 and TRBJ2-3, with D maybe TRBD2 (7 bases). V was cut by 6 bases and J by 6 bases, with 22 bases left in between. This CDR3 contains 16 residues. CDR1 and CDR2 from the germline V gene are MDHEN and SYDVKM. CDR3 region: CASSPLGGGLMDTQYF. The CDR3 region has the DNA TGTGCCAGCAGCCCCTTGGGGGGGGGGCTGATGGATACGCAGTATTTT.

V and J are TRBV7-9 and TRBJ1-4, with D perhaps matching TRBD1 (6 bases). This CDR3 is built from 16 residues. Germline CDR1 and CDR2: SEHNR and FQNEAQ (reference sequence). V shed 1 base and J shed 0 bases, with 9 bases lying between them. CDR3 sequence (DNA): TGTGCCAGCAGCTTAGGGACAGTAACAACTAATGAAAAACTGTTTTTT. Amino acids: CASSLGTVTTNEKLFF.